These 12 T cell receptor beta chains came from one sample sequenced in a study of blood T cell repertoires in COVID-19 (TCRdb year 2020). The library came from the immunoSEQ multiplex PCR assay. The source is immuneACCESS, and TCRdb retained only in-frame sequences with V and J called. Part of the clones is not carried over; for the studies checked, unresolved V genes explain less than half of this, and the remainder is unexplained. This sample holds some 33,000 clones; roughly nine tenths were observed only once. The ten largest make up 5.4% of the sample. The source material was peripheral blood. The receptors stem from a human donor in a cohort sampled during active COVID-19.

The chain joins TRBV4-2 to TRBJ1-4; D ambiguous. V dropped 0 bases and J dropped 1 base, with 9 bases sitting between them. This CDR3 contains 16 residues. Germline assignment: CDR1 LGHNA and CDR2 YNFKEQ. CDR3 bases: TGTGCCAGCAGCCAAGATAGGCGGGGAACTAATGAAAAACTGTTTTTT. Protein sequence: CASSQDRRGTNEKLFF.

J is TRBJ2-3 and V is TRBV2, with 10 positions matching TRBD1. With 7 bases clipped from V and 2 bases from J, the junction kept 9 bases outside the gene matches. The germline gives CDR1 SNHLY, CDR2 FYNNEI. CDR3 size: 16 residues. This CDR3 reads CASKKEGQGSTDTQYF. Here the CDR3 DNA reads TGTGCCAGCAAGAAAGAGGGACAGGGGTCCACAGATACGCAGTATTTT.

The rearrangement uses TRBV9 and TRBJ1-2; 12 bases agree with TRBD1. The CDR3 totals 16 residues. With V trimmed by 3 bases and J by 8 bases, 11 bases remained unmatched. The germline CDR1 and CDR2 sequences are SGDLS and YYNGEE. Here the CDR3 reads CASSEGGTGGSQGYTF. CDR3 bases: TGTGCCAGCAGCGAGGGGGGGACAGGGGGCTCGCAGGGCTACACCTTC.

This clone was found a few times. This rearrangement joins TRBV19 to TRBJ1-5, with D uncertain. Trimming stripped 7 bases from V and 5 bases from J, with 15 bases between. Germline V CDR1 and CDR2: LNHDA, SQIVND (reference sequence). This CDR3 has 14 amino acids. The CDR3: CASTPREVYQPQHF. CDR3 in DNA: TGTGCCAGTACCCCGAGGGAGGTTTATCAGCCCCAGCATTTT.

The rearrangement links TRBV19 to TRBJ2-5; the match to TRBD1 covers 8 bases. The CDR3 is 12 amino acids. The V gene end was trimmed by 8 bases and the J gene end by 4 bases; junction bases not matched to a gene: 3. Germline lookup yields CDR1 LNHDA and CDR2 SQIVND (reference sequence). CDR3 coding DNA: TGTGCCAGTTCGACAGGGGCAGAGACCCAGTACTTC. As protein: CASSTGAETQYF.

The CDR3 is CASSEAVRCYTF. The CDR3 region has the DNA TGTGCCAGCAGTGAGGCAGTCAGATGCTACACCTTC. The chain carries TRBV25-1 and TRBJ1-2; D unresolved. The germline gives CDR1 MGHDK, CDR2 SYGVNS. Deletions cut 3 bases from V and 9 bases from J, with 11 bases between. The CDR3 has 12 residues.

As regards this clone: The sample holds other DNA sequences that translate to the same CDR3. The chain recombines TRBV19 with TRBJ1-5; D gene uncertain. CDR3 length: 16 amino acids. The germline V gene encodes CDR1 LNHDA and CDR2 SQIVND (reference sequence). With 1 base removed from V and 0 bases from J, the gap between germline ends came to 10 bases. Here the CDR3 DNA reads TGTGCCAGTAGTATAGTCGGCGGGTATAGCAATCAGCCCCAGCATTTT. Amino acid sequence: CASSIVGGYSNQPQHF.

The chain has TRBV12-3 or TRBV12-4 and TRBJ1-1; TRBD1 might be the D (5 bases). The CDR3 spans 11 residues. V lost 6 bases and J 5 bases, leaving 7 bases between the germline ends. The CDR3 sequence: CASSQGTEAFF. For the CDR3, the DNA is TGTGCCAGCAGCCAGGGAACTGAAGCTTTCTTT.

V is TRBV30 and J is TRBJ1-2; tentatively, D is TRBD1 (5 bases). Germline V gene data show CDR1 as GTSNPN and CDR2 as SVGIG (reference sequence). V gave up 1 base and J gave up 7 bases, with 13 bases separating them. The CDR3 spans 13 residues. CDR3 sequence (DNA): TGTGCCTGGAGTGCCCCCCCAGGGCCTGGCTACACCTTC. It yields the protein CAWSAPPGPGYTF. The full variable domain, its missing parts supplied by reference TRBV30 and TRBJ1-2, is SQTIHQWPATLVQPVGSPLSLECTVEGTSNPNLYWYRQAAGRGLQLLFYSVGIGQISSEVPQNLSASRPQDRQFILSSKKLLLSDSGFYLCAWSAPPGPGYTFGSGTRLTVV.

V and J are TRBV11-2 and TRBJ2-2; TRBD1 matches at 7 bases. The CDR3 runs to 15 residues. CDR1 and CDR2 from the germline V gene are SGHAT and FQNNGV. The J segment lost 2 bases and the V segment lost 4 bases, leaving 4 bases of the junction unmatched. The CDR3 loop is CASSWDSFNTGELFF. CDR3 DNA: TGTGCCAGCAGCTGGGACAGCTTTAACACCGGGGAGCTGTTTTTT.

The chain joins TRBV19 to TRBJ1-6; TRBD1 matches 8 bases. Germline-derived CDR1 and CDR2 are LNHDA and SQIVND (reference sequence). After removal of 5 bases from V and 10 bases from J, the junction contained 4 bases not matched to a gene. The CDR3 extends over 13 amino acids. The CDR3 sequence is CASSEQGGSPLHF. The DNA for the CDR3 is TGTGCCAGTAGTGAACAGGGGGGATCACCCCTCCACTTT. The full variable domain, with the rest looked up from reference TRBV19 and TRBJ1-6, is DGGITQSPKYLFRKEGQNVTLSCEQNLNHDAMYWYRQDPGQGLRLIYYSQIVNDFQKGDIAEGYSVSREKKESFPLTVTSAQKNPTAFYLCASSEQGGSPLHFGNGTRLTVT.

This chain joins TRBV4-3 and TRBJ2-5; 12 bases map to TRBD2. V was clipped by 0 bases and J by 6 bases; unmatched bases: 11. Per germline, CDR1 LGHNA and CDR2 YSLEER. The CDR3 contains 18 residues. CDR3 DNA: TGCGCCAGCAGCCAAGATTTCTCACTAGCGGGAGGTGGGAAGACCCAGTACTTC. It codes for CASSQDFSLAGGGKTQYF.